These T cell receptor beta chains were read from a single sample in a study of a mutant IDH1 vaccine in newly diagnosed glioma. Profiling relied on immunoSEQ multiplex PCR, and the TCRdb table lists in-frame clones only, not all of them. The sample has approximately 31,000 clones; 82% are singletons. These receptors have no known antigen. The sequencing here drew on PBMCs, taken from a glioma patient whose treatment included an IDH1 peptide vaccine. These receptors were obtained from a young woman with glioma. Both conserved end residues are part of each CDR3. Fields, in order: CDR3 DNA, CDR3 protein, D gene, J gene, clone size, V gene. The D gene is left open where the match is weak. Where a row states a size, it is once, few, many or the class of an expanded clone; other rows omit it.

cdr3_nt: TGTGCCAGCAGCTCGTTAGCGGCCTACGAGCAGTACTTC
cdr3_aa: CASSSLAAYEQYF
d_call: -
j_call: TRBJ2-7
clone_size: -
v_call: TRBV7-2

cdr3_nt: TGCGCCAGCACTGTGGGGACAGGGAGCTACAATGAGCAGTTCTTC
cdr3_aa: CASTVGTGSYNEQFF
d_call: TRBD1
j_call: TRBJ2-1
clone_size: few
v_call: TRBV5-1

cdr3_nt: TGCGCCAGCAGCCAAGTAACTCGGGGAGTCAGCACAGATACGCAGTATTTT
cdr3_aa: CASSQVTRGVSTDTQYF
d_call: -
j_call: TRBJ2-3
clone_size: -
v_call: TRBV4-3

cdr3_nt: TGTGCCAGCAGGGGGGACAGGGTCAGGAATTCACCCCTCCACTTT
cdr3_aa: CASRGDRVRNSPLHF
d_call: TRBD1
j_call: TRBJ1-6
clone_size: once
v_call: TRBV5-4

cdr3_nt: TGTGCCAGCAGCTCAGACCCTCCATGGTACGAGCAGTACTTC
cdr3_aa: CASSSDPPWYEQYF
d_call: -
j_call: TRBJ2-7
clone_size: -
v_call: TRBV7-9

cdr3_nt: TGTGCCAGTAGTATAGTTTACGGCGAGTACGAGCAGTACTTC
cdr3_aa: CASSIVYGEYEQYF
d_call: -
j_call: TRBJ2-7
clone_size: -
v_call: TRBV19

cdr3_nt: TGTGCCAGCAGCCTAGTCAGTGGGGAGACCCAGTACTTC
cdr3_aa: CASSLVSGETQYF
d_call: -
j_call: TRBJ2-5
clone_size: -
v_call: TRBV7-9

cdr3_nt: TGTGCCAGCAGCGTAATCGGGGCGGCGTATGGCTACACCTTC
cdr3_aa: CASSVIGAAYGYTF
d_call: -
j_call: TRBJ1-2
clone_size: -
v_call: TRBV9

cdr3_nt: TGTGCCACCAGCAGTAAGCGGGAAGCAGGCGAGCAGTACTTC
cdr3_aa: CATSSKREAGEQYF
d_call: TRBD2
j_call: TRBJ2-7
clone_size: -
v_call: TRBV15

cdr3_nt: TGTGCCAGCAGCTGGGGGGAGACTAGCACAGATACGCAGTATTTT
cdr3_aa: CASSWGETSTDTQYF
d_call: -
j_call: TRBJ2-3
clone_size: -
v_call: TRBV7-9

cdr3_nt: TGTGCCAGCAGCGTAGGAGGTCTACGGGATGAAGCTTTCTTT
cdr3_aa: CASSVGGLRDEAFF
d_call: -
j_call: TRBJ1-1
clone_size: -
v_call: TRBV9

cdr3_nt: TGCGCCAGCAGCCAGGGACAGAATAGCAATCAGCCCCAGCATTTT
cdr3_aa: CASSQGQNSNQPQHF
d_call: TRBD1
j_call: TRBJ1-5
clone_size: -
v_call: TRBV4-1

cdr3_nt: TGTGCCAGCAGTCATCGACAGGGGCCTTATAGCAATCAGCCCCAGCATTTT
cdr3_aa: CASSHRQGPYSNQPQHF
d_call: TRBD1
j_call: TRBJ1-5
clone_size: -
v_call: TRBV27

cdr3_nt: TGTGCCAGCAGTCCGACAGGGGGCAACACTGAAGCTTTCTTT
cdr3_aa: CASSPTGGNTEAFF
d_call: TRBD1
j_call: TRBJ1-1
clone_size: -
v_call: TRBV6-1